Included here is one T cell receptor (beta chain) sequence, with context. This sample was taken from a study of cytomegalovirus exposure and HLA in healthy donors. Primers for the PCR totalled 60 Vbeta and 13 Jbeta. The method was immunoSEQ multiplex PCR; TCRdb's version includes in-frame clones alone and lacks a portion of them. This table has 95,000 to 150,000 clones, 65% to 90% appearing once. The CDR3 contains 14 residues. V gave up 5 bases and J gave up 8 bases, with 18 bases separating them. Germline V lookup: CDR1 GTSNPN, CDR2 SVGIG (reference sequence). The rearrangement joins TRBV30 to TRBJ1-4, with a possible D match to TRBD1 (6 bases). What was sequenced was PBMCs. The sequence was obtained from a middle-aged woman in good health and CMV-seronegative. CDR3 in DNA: TGTGCCTGGGATGCGCAGGGGCTGCGAGAAAAACTGTTTTTT. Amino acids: CAWDAQGLREKLFF.